Each of the 10 T cell receptor beta chains below was sequenced from the same sample in a study of read filtering for tumor transcriptome and immune sequencing. Molecular barcoded adaptors covering alpha/delta and beta/gamma chains were used on approximately 400 ng RNA. TCRdb processed the reads anew with MiXCR; each CDR3 protein has one entry. The sample has fewer than 150,000 distinct CDR3 sequences; over 10% are singletons. Sequenced material: a population of CD138-negative cells sorted from bone marrow. The source is a donor at least 40 years old with multiple myeloma.

This clonotype was recorded many times. The chain uses TRBV25-1 and TRBJ2-7, with a tentative D call TRBD1 (5 bases). The V gene's germline CDR1 is MGHDK and CDR2 SYGVNS. CDR3 length: 15 amino acids. Trimming took off 1 base at V and 2 bases at J, with 12 bases between the two ends. The DNA of the CDR3 is TGTGCCAGCAGTGAATCAAGGGGTCGTACCTACGAGCAGTACTTC. As protein: CASSESRGRTYEQYF.

In its sample, this clonotype was seen a few times. The chain is built from TRBV20-1 and TRBJ2-7; no definite D call. Trimming took 3 bases from V and 0 from J, leaving 6 bases between them. The CDR3 sequence is 12 residues long. Germline V gene lookup returns CDR1 DFQATT and CDR2 SNEGSKA (reference sequence). Here the CDR3 DNA reads TGCAGTGCTAGGCAGAGCTCCTACGAGCAGTACTTC. It translates to CSARQSSYEQYF.

About this clonotype: A much bigger clone sits one base away, suggesting this may be a read error. The genes are TRBV7-9 and TRBJ1-1; possible D gene TRBD1, 5 bases. Trimming took off 1 base at V and 1 base at J, with 16 bases between the two ends. Germline assignment: CDR1 SEHNR and CDR2 FQNEAQ (reference sequence). The CDR3 is 17 amino acids. The CDR3 loop reads CASSLVWGREGNTEAFF. CDR3 DNA sequence: TGTGCCAGCAGCTTAGTGTGGGGCAGGGAAGGGAACACTGAAGCTTTCTTT.

Turning to this clonotype: Since a much larger clone is just one base distant, this may be a read error. The rearrangement joins TRBV20-1 to TRBJ1-4; no reliable D call. The CDR3 loop spans 13 amino acids. V shed 0 bases and J shed 7 bases, with 9 bases lying between them. Germline V CDR1 and CDR2: DFQATT, SNEGSKA (reference sequence). CDR3 region: CSARDRITEKLFF. The CDR3 DNA reads TGCAGTGCTAGAGACAGGATTACTGAAAAACTGTTTTTT.

This clonotype was found many times. The genes are TRBV7-6 and TRBJ2-1; D is uncertain. V dropped 1 base and J dropped 2 bases, with 15 bases sitting between them. Germline lookup yields CDR1 SGHVS and CDR2 FNYEAQ. The CDR3 length is 17 residues. The CDR3 DNA reads as TGTGCCAGCAGCTTAGGATCCGGGTCGGAAACCTACAATGAGCAGTTCTTC. Translated: CASSLGSGSETYNEQFF.

The chain links TRBV18 to TRBJ1-3; D not resolved. Germline loops: CDR1 KGHSH, CDR2 LQKENI. Trimming took 6 bases from V and 4 from J, leaving 13 bases between them. The CDR3 has 14 amino acids. Written as DNA, the CDR3 is TGTGCCAGCTCCCAAACGGGGAAAGGAAACACCATATATTTT. This sequence encodes CASSQTGKGNTIYF.

This clonotype was counted at least ten times. The J gene is TRBJ2-7, the V gene TRBV27; 7 bases are a match to TRBD1. After removal of 0 bases from V and 3 bases from J, the junction contained 2 bases not matched to a gene. There are 14 residues in the CDR3. Germline V gene lookup returns CDR1 MNHEY and CDR2 SMNVEV (reference sequence). CDR3 bases: TGTGCCAGCAGTTTATCAGGGGGCGACTACGAGCAGTACTTC. This encodes CASSLSGGDYEQYF.

Many counts were recorded for this clonotype. The chain has TRBV20-1 and TRBJ2-1; 13 nucleotides align to TRBD2. Germline V gene lookup returns CDR1 DFQATT and CDR2 SNEGSKA (reference sequence). This CDR3 has 17 amino acids. Unmatched junction bases numbered 5, after V lost 0 bases and J lost 3 bases. In DNA form, the CDR3 reads TGCAGTGCTAGAGATCCAAGGACTAGCGGGGGCTACAATGAGCAGTTCTTC. Its translation is CSARDPRTSGGYNEQFF.

In this sample, this clonotype turned up many times. The chain carries TRBV6-2 or TRBV6-3 and TRBJ1-2; D unclear. The CDR3 spans 13 residues. Trimming pared 5 bases from V and 4 bases from J, leaving 11 bases between. Germline CDR1 is MNHEY and CDR2 is SVGEGT. CDR3 sequence reads: CASSPRGVYGYTF. The DNA for the CDR3 is TGTGCCAGCAGTCCCCGGGGAGTCTATGGCTACACCTTC.

Concerning this clonotype itself: The germline gene is not matched at one end of the junction; a read error may be the cause. The V gene is TRBV11-2, the J gene TRBJ1-1; D uncertain. The CDR3 consists of 14 residues. Germline values: CDR1 SGHAT, CDR2 FQNNGV. Here the CDR3 DNA reads TGTGCCAGCAGCCTAGGAACTATGAACACTGAAGCTGTCTTT. Its protein product is CASSLGTMNTEAVF.